This entry features one TCR beta chain sequence. The target antigen is unknown. These data come from a study of Ad26.COV2.S vaccination and SARS-CoV-2 variants. The overall study: Doses of Ad26.COV2.S were injected into muscle once or twice, 56 days apart. Findings and caveats of the study: Reports say spike-specific CD8+ and CD4+ T cell responses covered substantial breadth after vaccination. Vaccine and placebo groups showed comparable non-spike TCR breadth.

The repertoire was sequenced with immunoSEQ multiplex PCR; TCRdb's copy has only in-frame clones and lacks some. The profile shows approximately 480,000 clones, around nine tenths of them singletons. CDR3 length: 11 amino acids. V lost 12 bases to trimming and J lost 3 bases, with 11 bases between them. Germline assignment: CDR1 KGHDR and CDR2 SFDVKD. This sample's treatment: around 19 received Ad26.COV2.S at low or high dose, single or two shots; about 5 received placebo; per-sample allocation not given. The samples were gathered on day 63 after the first injection of vaccine or placebo. The individual, an adult aged 18-55 years, was a donor in Boston.

This sequence was found in a person between 18 and 65 years old who received the Ad26.COV2.S COVID-19 vaccine or a placebo. Sequencing used peripheral blood, obtained in a trial of Ad26.COV2.S vaccine versus placebo. The chain has TRBV24-1 and TRBJ2-7; no firm D call. The CDR3 DNA reads as TGTGCCTATTCCGGGTACTACGAGCAGTACTTC. Its protein is CAYSGYYEQYF.